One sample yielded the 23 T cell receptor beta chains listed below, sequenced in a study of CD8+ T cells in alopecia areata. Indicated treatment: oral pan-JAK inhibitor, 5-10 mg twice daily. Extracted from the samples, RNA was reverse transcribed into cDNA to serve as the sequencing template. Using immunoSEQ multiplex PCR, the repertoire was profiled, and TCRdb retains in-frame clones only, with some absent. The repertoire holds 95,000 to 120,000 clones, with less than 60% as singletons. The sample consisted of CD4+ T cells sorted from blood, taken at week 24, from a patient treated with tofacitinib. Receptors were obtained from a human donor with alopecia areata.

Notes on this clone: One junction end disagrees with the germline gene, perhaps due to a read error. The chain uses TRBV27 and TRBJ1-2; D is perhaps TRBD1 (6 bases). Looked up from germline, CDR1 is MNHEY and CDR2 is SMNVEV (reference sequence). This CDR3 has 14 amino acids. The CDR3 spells CAGSPNRGEDGYTF. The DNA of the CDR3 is TGTGCCGGCAGTCCAAATAGGGGGGAGGATGGCTACACCTTC.

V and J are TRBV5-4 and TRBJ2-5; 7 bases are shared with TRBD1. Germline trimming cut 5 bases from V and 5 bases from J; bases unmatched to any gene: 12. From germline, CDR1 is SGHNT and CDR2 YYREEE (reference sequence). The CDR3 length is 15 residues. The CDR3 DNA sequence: TGTGCCAGCAGTTCGATGTACAGGGGAAGGGAGACCCAGTACTTC. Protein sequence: CASSSMYRGRETQYF.

The CDR3 DNA reads as TGTGCCAGCAGCGCAGCTGGCGCCTACGAGCAGTACTTC. Translating gives CASSAAGAYEQYF. The chain uses TRBV7-6 and TRBJ2-7; no definite D call. CDR3 length: 13 amino acids. CDR1 is SGHVS, CDR2 FNYEAQ, per germline. Trimming removed 5 bases at V and 2 bases at J, with 10 bases between. Full variable domain (rest looked up from reference TRBV7-6 and TRBJ2-7): GAGVSQSPRYKVTKRGQDVALRCDPISGHVSLYWYRQALGQGPEFLTYFNYEAQQDKSGLPNDRFSAERPEGSISTLTIQRTEQRDSAMYRCASSAAGAYEQYFGPGTRLTVT.

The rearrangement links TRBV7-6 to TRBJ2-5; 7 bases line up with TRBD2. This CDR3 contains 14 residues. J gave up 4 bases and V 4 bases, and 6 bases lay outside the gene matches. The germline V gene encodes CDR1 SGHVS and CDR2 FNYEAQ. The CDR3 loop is CASSSSGGRETQYF. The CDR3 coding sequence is TGTGCCAGCAGCTCCTCGGGGGGTAGAGAGACCCAGTACTTC.

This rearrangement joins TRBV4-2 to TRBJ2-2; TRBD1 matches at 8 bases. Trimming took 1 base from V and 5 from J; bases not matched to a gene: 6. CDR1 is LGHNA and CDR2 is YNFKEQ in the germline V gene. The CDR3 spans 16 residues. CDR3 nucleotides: TGTGCCAGCAGCCAAGTGCCAGGGGGCCGGACCGGGGAGCTGTTTTTT. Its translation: CASSQVPGGRTGELFF.

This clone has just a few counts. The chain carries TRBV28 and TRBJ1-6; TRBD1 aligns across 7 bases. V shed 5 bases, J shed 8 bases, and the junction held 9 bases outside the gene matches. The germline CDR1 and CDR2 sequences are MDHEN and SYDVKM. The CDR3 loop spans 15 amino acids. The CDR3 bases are TGTGCCAGCAGTCCCAACTCAGGGGGAGATTCACCCCTCCACTTT. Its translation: CASSPNSGGDSPLHF.

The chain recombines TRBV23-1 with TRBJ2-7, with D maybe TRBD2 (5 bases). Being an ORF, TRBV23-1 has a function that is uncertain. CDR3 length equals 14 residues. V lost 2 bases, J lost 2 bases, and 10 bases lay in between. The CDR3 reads CASSQGGGPYEQYF. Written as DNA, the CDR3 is TGCGCCAGCAGTCAAGGTGGCGGGCCCTACGAGCAGTACTTC.

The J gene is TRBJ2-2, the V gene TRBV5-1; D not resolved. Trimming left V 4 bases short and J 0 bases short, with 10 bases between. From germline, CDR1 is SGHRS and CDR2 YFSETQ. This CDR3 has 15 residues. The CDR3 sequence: CASSDMTPNTGELFF. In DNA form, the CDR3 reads TGCGCCAGCAGCGATATGACACCGAACACCGGGGAGCTGTTTTTT.

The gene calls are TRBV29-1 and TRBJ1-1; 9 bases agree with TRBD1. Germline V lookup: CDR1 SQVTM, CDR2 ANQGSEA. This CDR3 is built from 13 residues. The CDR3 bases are TGCACCGGCTCGACAGGGGGGAACACTGAAGCTTTCTTT. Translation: CTGSTGGNTEAFF.

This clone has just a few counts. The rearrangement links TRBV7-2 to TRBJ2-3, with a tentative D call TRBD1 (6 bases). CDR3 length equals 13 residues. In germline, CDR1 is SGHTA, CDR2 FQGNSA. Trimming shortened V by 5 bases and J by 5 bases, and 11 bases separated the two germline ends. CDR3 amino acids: CASSPHREDTQYF. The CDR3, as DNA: TGTGCCAGCAGCCCACACAGGGAAGATACGCAGTATTTT.

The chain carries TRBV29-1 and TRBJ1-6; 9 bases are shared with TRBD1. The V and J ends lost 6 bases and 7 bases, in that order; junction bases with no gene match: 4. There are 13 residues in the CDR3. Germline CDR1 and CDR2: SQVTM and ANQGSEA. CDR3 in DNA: TGCAGCGTGATGACAGGGGGAAATTCACCCCTCCACTTT. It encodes CSVMTGGNSPLHF.

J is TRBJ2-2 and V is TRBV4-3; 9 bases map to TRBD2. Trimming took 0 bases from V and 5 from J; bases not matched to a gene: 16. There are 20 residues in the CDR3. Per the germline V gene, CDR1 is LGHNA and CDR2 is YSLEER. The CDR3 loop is CASSQDLGVRGGLETGELFF. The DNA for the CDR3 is TGCGCCAGCAGCCAAGATCTTGGCGTGCGGGGGGGCTTGGAGACCGGGGAGCTGTTTTTT.

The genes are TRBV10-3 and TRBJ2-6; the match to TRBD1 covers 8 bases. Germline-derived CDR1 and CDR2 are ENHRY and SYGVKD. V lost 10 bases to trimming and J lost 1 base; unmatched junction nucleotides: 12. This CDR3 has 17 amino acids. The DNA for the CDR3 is TGTGCCAGCACCGGCCAGGGGGCTTCGTCTGGGGCCAACGTCCTGACTTTC. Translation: CASTGQGASSGANVLTF.

The CDR3 protein is CASSLARDRETQYF. As DNA, the CDR3 is TGTGCCAGCAGCTTGGCCAGGGATAGAGAGACCCAGTACTTC. The chain is built from TRBV7-8 and TRBJ2-5; a possible D gene is TRBD1 (5 bases). The V gene lost 3 bases and the J gene lost 4 bases, with 12 bases spanning the gap. This CDR3 region has 14 residues. Germline V gene lookup returns CDR1 SGHVS and CDR2 FQNEAQ.

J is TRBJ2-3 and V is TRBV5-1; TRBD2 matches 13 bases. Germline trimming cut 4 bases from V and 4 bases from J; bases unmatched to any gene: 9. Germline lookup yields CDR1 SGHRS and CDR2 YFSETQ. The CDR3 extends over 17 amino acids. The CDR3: CASSPGLAGRAADTQYF. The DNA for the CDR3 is TGCGCCAGCAGCCCGGGACTAGCGGGGAGGGCGGCAGATACGCAGTATTTT.

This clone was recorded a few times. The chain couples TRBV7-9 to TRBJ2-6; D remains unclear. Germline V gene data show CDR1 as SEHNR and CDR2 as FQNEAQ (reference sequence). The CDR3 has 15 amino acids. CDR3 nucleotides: TGTCAGGCGAACGTCATTCACTCTGGGGCCAACGTCCTGACTTTC. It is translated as CQANVIHSGANVLTF.

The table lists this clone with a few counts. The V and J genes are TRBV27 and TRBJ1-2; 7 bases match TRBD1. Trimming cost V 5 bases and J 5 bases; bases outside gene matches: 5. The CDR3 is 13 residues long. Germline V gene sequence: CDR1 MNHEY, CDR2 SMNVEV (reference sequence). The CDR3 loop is CASSQQGRYGYTF. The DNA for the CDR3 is TGTGCCAGCAGTCAACAGGGGCGGTATGGCTACACCTTC.

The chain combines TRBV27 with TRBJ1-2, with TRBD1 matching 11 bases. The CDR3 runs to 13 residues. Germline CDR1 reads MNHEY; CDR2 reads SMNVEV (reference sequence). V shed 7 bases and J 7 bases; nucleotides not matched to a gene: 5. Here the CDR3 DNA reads TGTGCCAGCACCCAGGGGACAGGGGGTGGCTACACCTTC. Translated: CASTQGTGGGYTF.

DNA of the CDR3: TGCAGCGTTGAGCCCAGAGAGAACACTGAAGCTTTCTTT. The encoded protein is CSVEPRENTEAFF. V is TRBV29-1 and J is TRBJ1-1; D not certain. Germline-derived CDR1 and CDR2 are SQVTM and ANQGSEA. Trimming took off 3 bases at V and 1 base at J, with 9 bases between the two ends. The CDR3 covers 13 residues.

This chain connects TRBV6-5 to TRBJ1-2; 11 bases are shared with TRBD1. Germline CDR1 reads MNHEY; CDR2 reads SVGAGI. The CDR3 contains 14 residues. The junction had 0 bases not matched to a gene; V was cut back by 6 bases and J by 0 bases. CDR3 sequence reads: CASRGQGANYGYTF. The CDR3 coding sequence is TGTGCCAGCAGGGGACAGGGGGCTAACTATGGCTACACCTTC.

The CDR3 DNA reads as TGTGCCAGCAACCTCGGGATCAAAGAGACCCAGTACTTC. This sequence encodes CASNLGIKETQYF. The chain is built from TRBV7-2 and TRBJ2-5; perhaps TRBD2 as D (5 bases). V dropped 7 bases and J dropped 3 bases, with 12 bases sitting between them. Germline CDR1 and CDR2: SGHTA and FQGNSA. The CDR3 is 13 residues long.

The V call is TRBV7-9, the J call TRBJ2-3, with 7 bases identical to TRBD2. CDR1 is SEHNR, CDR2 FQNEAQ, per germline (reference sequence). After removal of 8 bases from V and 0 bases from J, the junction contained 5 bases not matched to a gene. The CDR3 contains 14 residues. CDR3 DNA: TGTGCCAGCTTCCTAGCGGCTAGCACAGATACGCAGTATTTT. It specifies CASFLAASTDTQYF.

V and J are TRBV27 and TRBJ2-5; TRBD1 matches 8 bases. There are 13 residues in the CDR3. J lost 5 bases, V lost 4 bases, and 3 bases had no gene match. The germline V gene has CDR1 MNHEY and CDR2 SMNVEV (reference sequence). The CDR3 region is CASSSRTGETQYF. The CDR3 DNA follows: TGTGCCAGCAGTTCTCGGACAGGGGAGACCCAGTACTTC.